This TCR beta chain was observed in a study of blood T cell dynamics during melanoma immunotherapy. Time point denoted: pre-treatment baseline. One draw preceded checkpoint blockade; another followed its first cycle at week 3. Apart from two fast progressors, RECIST 1.1 response was judged 12 weeks post-infusion. V lost 4 bases and J lost 7, with 15 bases in between. CDR3 size: 14 residues. The germline gives CDR1 MNHEY, CDR2 SMNVEV (reference sequence). DNA loading was fixed at 350 to 450 ng for all bulk PBMC samples. Measured with immunoSEQ multiplex PCR; TCRdb has only the in-frame clones, and not every one. The sample has roughly 10,000 clones, around 78% seen once. This clone was recorded a few times. Its antigen remains unidentified. Whole-study results and caveats: Disease-control patients' PBMC repertoires became either more clonal or more diverse at W3.

This sample comprised blood, obtained from a patient treated with checkpoint blockade. The receptor was derived from a human donor with melanoma. The chain joins TRBV27 to TRBJ2-3; D possibly matches TRBD1 or TRBD2 (5 bases each). The chain's CDR3 is CASSSPGAQNTQYF. In nucleotides, the CDR3 is TGTGCCAGCAGTTCTCCCGGGGCTCAGAATACGCAGTATTTT.